Shown below are 30 T cell receptor beta chains from a single sample sequenced in a study of cytomegalovirus exposure and HLA in healthy donors. The PCR used 60 Vbeta and 13 Jbeta primers. Some clones are missing from TCRdb's copy, which holds only in-frame ones; the method was immunoSEQ multiplex PCR. The sample carries 80,000 or so clones, around three quarters recorded once. Input material: PBMCs. The receptor set was obtained from a woman in her thirties or forties in good health and CMV-seronegative.

This chain joins TRBV7-3 and TRBJ2-6; D ambiguous. The germline gives CDR1 SGHTA, CDR2 FQGTGA. V lost 2 bases and J lost 4, with 15 bases in between. This CDR3 comprises 17 residues. The CDR3 reads CASSLYAAPSGANVLTF. As DNA, the CDR3 is TGTGCCAGCAGCTTATATGCGGCCCCCTCCGGGGCCAACGTCCTGACTTTC.

The chain joins TRBV7-3 to TRBJ2-2; tentatively, D is TRBD1 (5 bases). This CDR3 region has 19 residues. CDR1 is SGHTA and CDR2 is FQGTGA in the germline V gene. With 5 bases removed from V and 0 bases from J, the gap between germline ends came to 22 bases. CDR3 in amino acids: CASSQGETFYGSNTGELFF. Written as DNA, the CDR3 is TGTGCCAGCAGCCAAGGGGAAACCTTCTACGGCTCGAACACCGGGGAGCTGTTTTTT. The full variable domain, completed using reference TRBV7-3 and TRBJ2-2, is GAGVSQTPSNKVTEKGKYVELRCDPISGHTALYWYRQSLGQGPEFLIYFQGTGAADDSGLPNDRFFAVRPEGSVSTLKIQRTERGDSAVYLCASSQGETFYGSNTGELFFGEGSRLTVL.

J is TRBJ2-7 and V is TRBV29-1; 7 bases line up with TRBD1. The germline V gene has CDR1 SQVTM and CDR2 ANQGSEA. The CDR3 loop spans 16 amino acids. The V gene end was trimmed by 0 bases and the J gene end by 3 bases; junction bases not matched to a gene: 11. The CDR3 DNA is TGCAGCGTTGAAGACTTACAGGGGTTCCGTGGCTACGAGCAGTACTTC. Its translation is CSVEDLQGFRGYEQYF.

V usage is TRBV10-1 and J usage is TRBJ2-7; TRBD2 is a possible D gene (6 bases). Germline V gene data show CDR1 as WNHNN and CDR2 as SYGVQD (reference sequence). The V end lost 4 bases, the J end lost 2 bases, and 9 bases lay between the germline ends. The CDR3 has 13 residues. CDR3 region: CASSGDSAYEQYF. CDR3 in DNA: TGCGCCAGCAGTGGGGACTCTGCCTACGAGCAGTACTTC.

This clone appeared a single time. The chain is built from TRBV5-1 and TRBJ2-3, with TRBD2 matching 12 bases. CDR1 is SGHRS, CDR2 YFSETQ, per germline. With 2 bases clipped from V and 6 bases from J, the junction kept 13 bases outside the gene matches. The length of the CDR3 is 18 residues. CDR3 in amino acids: CASSFGLAGTVGGDTQYF. Here the CDR3 DNA reads TGCGCCAGCAGCTTCGGACTAGCGGGAACTGTGGGGGGGGATACGCAGTATTTT.

CDR3 protein: CASNSAGGETDTQYF. The CDR3, as DNA: TGTGCCAGCAACTCAGCGGGAGGGGAGACAGATACGCAGTATTTT. The gene calls are TRBV7-2 and TRBJ2-3; 10 bases map to TRBD2. Germline V gene data show CDR1 as SGHTA and CDR2 as FQGNSA. V was pared by 7 bases and J by 3 bases, with 7 bases of the junction left unmatched. The CDR3 sequence is 15 residues long.

This clone appeared a single time. The V gene is TRBV28, the J gene TRBJ2-2; D possibly corresponds to TRBD1 (6 bases). Between the trimmed V and J ends, which lost 7 bases and 4 bases, there was a span of 16 bases. The CDR3 runs to 15 residues. Germline CDR1 reads MDHEN; CDR2 reads SYDVKM. CDR3 sequence (DNA): TGTGCCAGCATTCCAGGGGCGACGAGCACCGGGGAGCTGTTTTTT. Its translation is CASIPGATSTGELFF.

The rearrangement links TRBV5-6 to TRBJ2-3; 7 nucleotides agree with TRBD2. Looked up from germline, CDR1 is SGHDT and CDR2 is YYEEEE. V gave up 0 bases and J gave up 1 base; unmatched junction bases: 5. The CDR3 runs 16 residues. CDR3 region: CASSLVGAGGTDTQYF. The DNA for the CDR3 is TGTGCCAGCAGCTTGGTGGGTGCGGGAGGCACAGATACGCAGTATTTT.

The CDR3 coding sequence is TGTGCCATCAGCCCGTTGTTAGCGGGAGGGCCTTACGAGCAGTACTTC. It encodes CAISPLLAGGPYEQYF. The chain uses TRBV10-3 and TRBJ2-7; 11 bases fit TRBD2. This CDR3 region has 16 residues. The germline V gene encodes CDR1 ENHRY and CDR2 SYGVKD. V trimming: 6 bases; J trimming: 4 bases; junction bases outside the gene matches: 11.

The V and J genes are TRBV7-6 and TRBJ2-3; no clear D. The CDR3 extends over 14 amino acids. Germline loops: CDR1 SGHVS, CDR2 FNYEAQ. Trimming took 0 bases from V and 7 from J, leaving 11 bases between them. In nucleotides, the CDR3 is TGTGCCAGCAGCTTAGCCTATGCCCGAAATACGCAGTATTTT. Amino acids: CASSLAYARNTQYF.

V and J are TRBV7-2 and TRBJ1-3, with a tentative D call TRBD1 (6 bases). The length of the CDR3 is 16 residues. Per the germline V gene, CDR1 is SGHTA and CDR2 is FQGNSA. Trimming removed 1 base at V and 5 bases at J, with 15 bases between. CDR3 protein: CASSLDRDTSRNTIYF. Here the CDR3 DNA reads TGTGCCAGCAGCTTAGACCGGGACACTAGTAGAAACACCATATATTTT. Full variable domain (outside the CDR3, taken from reference TRBV7-2 and TRBJ1-3): GAGVSQSPSNKVTEKGKDVELRCDPISGHTALYWYRQSLGQGLEFLIYFQGNSAPDKSGLPSDRFSAERTGGSVSTLTIQRTQQEDSAVYLCASSLDRDTSRNTIYFGEGSWLTVV.

The chain links TRBV30 to TRBJ1-1; D unclear. This CDR3 is built from 13 residues. V lost 1 base, J lost 3 bases, and 9 bases lay in between. The germline V gene has CDR1 GTSNPN and CDR2 SVGIG (reference sequence). CDR3 sequence: CAWSAHGDTEAFF. The CDR3 nucleotides are TGTGCCTGGAGTGCACACGGGGACACTGAAGCTTTCTTT.

The chain combines TRBV2 with TRBJ1-1, with unresolved D. The CDR3 covers 14 residues. V dropped 6 bases and J dropped 4 bases, with 15 bases sitting between them. CDR1 is SNHLY, CDR2 FYNNEI, per germline. The CDR3 region is CASSINAWATEAFF. For the CDR3, the DNA is TGTGCCAGCAGCATAAACGCCTGGGCCACTGAAGCTTTCTTT.

The V and J genes are TRBV11-3 and TRBJ1-1; 7 bases agree with TRBD1. CDR3 length equals 12 residues. Germline CDR1 reads SGHNT; CDR2 reads YENEEA. The V and J ends lost 3 bases and 7 bases, in that order; junction bases with no gene match: 2. In DNA, the CDR3 is TGTGCCAGCAGCTTGAGGGACAGTGAAGCTTTCTTT. It yields the protein CASSLRDSEAFF.

The chain couples TRBV7-9 to TRBJ2-3; 7 bases agree with TRBD1. Per germline, CDR1 SEHNR and CDR2 FQNEAQ (reference sequence). The CDR3 extends over 13 amino acids. V lost 4 bases to trimming and J lost 3 bases; unmatched junction nucleotides: 1. As DNA, the CDR3 is TGTGCCAGCAGCTGGGGACAGACAGATACGCAGTATTTT. As protein: CASSWGQTDTQYF.

The chain employs TRBV5-1 and TRBJ2-7; TRBD1 agrees at 10 bases. The germline V gene encodes CDR1 SGHRS and CDR2 YFSETQ. This CDR3 region has 16 residues. Trimming cost V 4 bases and J 9 bases; bases outside gene matches: 16. The CDR3 DNA reads TGCGCCAGCAGCCCTACCGTGGGGACAGGGGACGGAGGGCAGTACTTC. It specifies CASSPTVGTGDGGQYF.

The genes are TRBV9 and TRBJ2-5; 9 bases agree with TRBD1. The V segment lost 1 base and the J segment 5 bases; nucleotides outside the gene matches: 6. Germline V lookup: CDR1 SGDLS, CDR2 YYNGEE. The length of the CDR3 is 15 residues. The CDR3: CASSVSTGGGETQYF. The CDR3 nucleotides are TGTGCCAGCAGCGTATCAACAGGGGGCGGGGAGACCCAGTACTTC. The variable domain in full, completed from reference TRBV9 and TRBJ2-5, reads DSGVTQTPKHLITATGQRVTLRCSPRSGDLSVYWYQQSLDQGLQFLIQYYNGEERAKGNILERFSAQQFPDLHSELNLSSLELGDSALYFCASSVSTGGGETQYFGPGTRLLVL.

This clone was observed a few times. The genes are TRBV28 and TRBJ2-2; TRBD2 is a possible D gene (5 bases). Per the germline V gene, CDR1 is MDHEN and CDR2 is SYDVKM. The CDR3 has 14 residues. The V end lost 10 bases, the J end lost 0 bases, and 12 bases lay between the germline ends. CDR3 region: CATLTRANTGELFF. CDR3 sequence (DNA): TGTGCCACCCTAACTAGGGCGAACACCGGGGAGCTGTTTTTT. The full variable domain, in which reference TRBV28 and TRBJ2-2 provide the parts outside the CDR3, is DVKVTQSSRYLVKRTGEKVFLECVQDMDHENMFWYRQDPGLGLRLIYFSYDVKMKEKGDIPEGYSVSREKKERFSLILESASTNQTSMYLCATLTRANTGELFFGEGSRLTVL.

The genes are TRBV19 and TRBJ2-6, with 8 bases that match TRBD1. CDR1 LNHDA and CDR2 SQIVND come from the germline V gene (reference sequence). V lost 7 bases to trimming and J lost 0 bases; unmatched junction nucleotides: 11. The CDR3 is made up of 18 amino acids. DNA for the CDR3: TGTGCCAGTATCAAGACAGGGGCGGTCTACTCTGGGGCCAACGTCCTGACTTTC. Protein: CASIKTGAVYSGANVLTF.

The chain has TRBV19 and TRBJ2-7; 11 positions match TRBD1. Germline loops: CDR1 LNHDA, CDR2 SQIVND (reference sequence). V trimming: 3 bases; J trimming: 12 bases; junction bases outside the gene matches: 13. The CDR3 loop spans 15 amino acids. The CDR3 DNA reads as TGTGCCAGTAGTATCCTCGGACAGGGGGCCCCCTTGGGGTACTTC. Translated: CASSILGQGAPLGYF.

The chain uses TRBV30 and TRBJ2-3; 7 bases are shared with TRBD2. Germline V gives CDR1 GTSNPN, CDR2 SVGIG (reference sequence). The junction had 0 bases not matched to a gene; V was cut back by 0 bases and J by 3 bases. The CDR3 covers 13 residues. As DNA, the CDR3 is TGTGCCTGGAGTGTACTAGCGACAGATACGCAGTATTTT. It encodes CAWSVLATDTQYF.

This clone was seen only a few times. The chain uses TRBV7-9 and TRBJ2-3; D possibly corresponds to TRBD2 (5 bases). V was trimmed by 4 bases and J by 0 bases, leaving 8 bases between them. CDR3 length equals 14 residues. The germline gives CDR1 SEHNR, CDR2 FQNEAQ (reference sequence). CDR3 protein: CASSWGASTDTQYF. The CDR3 coding sequence is TGTGCCAGCAGCTGGGGAGCTAGCACAGATACGCAGTATTTT.

The J gene is TRBJ1-4, the V gene TRBV5-4; a possible D gene is TRBD1 (6 bases). Deletions cut 4 bases from V and 4 bases from J, with 11 bases between. CDR3 size: 14 residues. Germline CDR1 and CDR2: SGHNT and YYREEE (reference sequence). CDR3 sequence: CASSPGQSNEKLFF. In DNA, the CDR3 is TGTGCCAGCAGCCCGGGACAAAGTAATGAAAAACTGTTTTTT.

The chain joins TRBV9 to TRBJ1-6; D might be TRBD1 (6 bases). CDR1 and CDR2 (germline): SGDLS, YYNGEE. Trimming removed 6 bases from V and 10 bases from J, with 17 bases in between. The CDR3 sequence is 14 residues long. The CDR3 DNA sequence: TGTGCCAGCAACGGGGGGCGGTTAGGGTCACCCCTCCACTTT. It translates to CASNGGRLGSPLHF.

This chain connects TRBV7-2 to TRBJ2-1; D not resolved. Germline CDR1 SGHTA, CDR2 FQGNSA. The length of the CDR3 is 13 residues. V was clipped by 2 bases and J by 9 bases, with 11 bases between them. The CDR3 loop reads CASSLIPVGEQFF. CDR3 bases: TGTGCCAGCAGCTTAATTCCGGTTGGTGAGCAGTTCTTC.

This clone was observed a handful of times. The chain joins TRBV28 to TRBJ2-2; 7 bases align to TRBD2. The CDR3 runs to 15 residues. With 2 bases clipped from V and 5 bases from J, the junction kept 5 bases outside the gene matches. Per germline, CDR1 MDHEN and CDR2 SYDVKM. CDR3 coding DNA: TGTGCCAGCAGTTTACACGGGAGGAAGACCGGGGAGCTGTTTTTT. Its translation is CASSLHGRKTGELFF.

This chain connects TRBV30 to TRBJ2-3, with a tentative D call TRBD1 (5 bases). CDR1 GTSNPN and CDR2 SVGIG come from the germline V gene (reference sequence). V was cut by 7 bases and J by 6 bases, with 20 bases left in between. The CDR3 totals 14 residues. CDR3 coding DNA: TGTGCCTCCCTGGGCCAGGGTAGGTCGGATACGCAGTATTTT. Translated: CASLGQGRSDTQYF.

The rearrangement joins TRBV25-1 to TRBJ2-7; tentatively, D is TRBD2 (6 bases). This CDR3 has 17 amino acids. Germline V gives CDR1 MGHDK, CDR2 SYGVNS. V shed 2 bases and J shed 4 bases, with 21 bases lying between them. CDR3 amino acids: CASSERADGGVVYEQYF. The CDR3 nucleotides are TGTGCCAGCAGTGAAAGGGCGGACGGCGGGGTGGTTTACGAGCAGTACTTC.

The table lists this clone with a count of one. The CDR3 here is CASNTEHYGYTF. The CDR3 nucleotides are TGTGCCAGTAACACAGAACACTATGGCTACACCTTC. The gene calls are TRBV19 and TRBJ1-2; D call uncertain. In germline, CDR1 is LNHDA, CDR2 SQIVND (reference sequence). This CDR3 is built from 12 residues. V lost 7 bases to trimming and J lost 3 bases, with 9 bases between them.

This clone was counted a few times. The chain combines TRBV25-1 with TRBJ1-1; no firm D call. Trimming left V 1 base short and J 8 bases short, with 11 bases between. This CDR3 is built from 13 residues. Germline V gives CDR1 MGHDK, CDR2 SYGVNS. CDR3 DNA sequence: TGTGCCAGCAGTGAATTGAGTGGTTGGGAAGCTTTCTTT. Translated, it gives CASSELSGWEAFF.